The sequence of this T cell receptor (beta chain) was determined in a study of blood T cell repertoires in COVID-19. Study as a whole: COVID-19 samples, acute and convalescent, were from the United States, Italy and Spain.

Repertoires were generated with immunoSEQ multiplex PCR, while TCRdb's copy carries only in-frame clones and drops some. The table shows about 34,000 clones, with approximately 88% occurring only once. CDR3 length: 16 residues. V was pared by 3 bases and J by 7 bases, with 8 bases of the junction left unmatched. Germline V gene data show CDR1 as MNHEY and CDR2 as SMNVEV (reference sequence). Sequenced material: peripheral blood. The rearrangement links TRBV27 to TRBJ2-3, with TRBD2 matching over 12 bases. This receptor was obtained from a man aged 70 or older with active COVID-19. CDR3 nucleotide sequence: TGTGCCAGCAGTTTGATCCTAGCGGGAGGGCCGCATACGCAGTATTTT. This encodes CASSLILAGGPHTQYF.